This T cell receptor beta chain was documented in a study of blood T cells in healthy people across ages (dated by TCRdb to about 2015). For context, the study as a whole: Template switching captured roughly one uniquely barcoded TCR beta cDNA molecule per two T cells in model experiments. To track age-related changes in TCR beta repertoire diversity, the study relied on deep sequencing normalized with unique cDNA molecular identifiers. The donors were split into four age groups: young (average roughly 15 years), middle-aged (39), aged (more than 60) and long-lived (approximately 80). To avoid experimental bias, donors of different ages were distributed randomly across sequencing lanes. The study analyzed two additional independent replicas of 1 million unique cDNA reads from the same blood draw for two donors, one aged 18 to 30 and one aged 80 or older.

V is cut by 8 bases and J by 0 bases, and the space between the germline ends is 18 bases. According to the germline V gene, CDR1 reads MNHNS and CDR2 reads SASEGT. From cysteine to phenylalanine, the CDR3 is 16 amino acids long. Of all the DNA, just the CDR3 is kept, 48 bases in frame from base 1. This clonotype was picked up a small number of times. No antigen is known for it. The record has no base qualities; no much larger clone is one base away. General conclusions and limits of the study: Observed TCR beta diversity per million T cells fell roughly linearly with age, and a significant reduction was already apparent by age around 40. Because donor CMV infection status was unknown, age-related changes in expanded clonotypes were potentially confounded. The long-lived group showed more naive CD4+ T cells, fewer expanded clones and increased TCR diversity than the aged group, suggesting age selection. Since profiling was done on bulk unsorted PBMCs, naive and antigen-experienced compartments could not be conclusively compared. Observed TCR beta diversity correlated strongly with the percentage of naive T cells measured by flow cytometry. Estimates of total diversity from one million sequenced T cells were regarded as lower bounds and underestimates.

Library creation used 5' RACE. These reads were obtained on an Illumina HiSeq 2500. A second 7 to 11 cycle PCR used a sample-barcoded 5' primer and a J-beta primer mix. A unique molecular identifier was introduced onto each TCR beta cDNA molecule by a template-switch 5' adaptor carrying 12 random nucleotides. Each sample yielded at least 3 million CDR3-containing paired-end reads. First-strand cDNA synthesis was performed from all RNA using the Mint cDNA synthesis kit, with priming by a TRBC-specific oligonucleotide. Following uracil-DNA glycosylase treatment, all cDNA underwent a first 18-cycle PCR with the universal primers M1SS and BC2_uni_R. Under the source paper's analysis protocol: Each sample was normalized by randomly selecting 1 million high-quality reads, each carrying a distinct molecular identifier. Reads with shared molecular identifiers were discarded instead of being binned into consensus sequences. CDR3 identification, clonotype clustering and error correction used MiTCR with a Q25 quality threshold and the strictest error-elimination algorithm. A nonparametric unseen species model with Euler transformation was used to estimate lower-bound total TCR beta diversity. TCRdb passed the public sequencing reads through fastp at Q25 and MiXCR, retaining productive beta sequences. Under each unique CDR3 protein, matching rows form one entry showing the most common genes and DNA. Clone size and V and J calls follow TCRdb, not the original study. The sample table shows about 670,000 distinct CDR3 sequences, and approximately 40% are seen once. The top ten hold about 32% of the sample.

Systemically healthy Caucasian individuals from Russia, some 40 in total and aged about 6 to 90 years, were included as donors. Approximately 10 milliliters of peripheral blood were collected from each donor into EDTA-treated Vacutainer tubes. Ficoll-Paque density-gradient centrifugation was used to isolate PBMCs, with at least 6 million per sample. Total RNA, at least 6 micrograms per sample, was extracted from PBMCs with Trizol reagent. For every donor, flow cytometry on a PBMC aliquot measured the percentage of naive CD45RAhigh/CD27high T cells. The chain is assembled from TRBV6-1 and TRBJ2-3, and the D gene may be TRBD2, 6 bases matching. The receptor's source is a man of 80 years or more in good health. The specimen sequenced was blood. This receptor has the CDR3 CASPTGTFASTDTQYF. The nucleotides are TGTGCCAGCCCCACCGGGACTTTTGCTAGCACAGATACGCAGTATTTT.